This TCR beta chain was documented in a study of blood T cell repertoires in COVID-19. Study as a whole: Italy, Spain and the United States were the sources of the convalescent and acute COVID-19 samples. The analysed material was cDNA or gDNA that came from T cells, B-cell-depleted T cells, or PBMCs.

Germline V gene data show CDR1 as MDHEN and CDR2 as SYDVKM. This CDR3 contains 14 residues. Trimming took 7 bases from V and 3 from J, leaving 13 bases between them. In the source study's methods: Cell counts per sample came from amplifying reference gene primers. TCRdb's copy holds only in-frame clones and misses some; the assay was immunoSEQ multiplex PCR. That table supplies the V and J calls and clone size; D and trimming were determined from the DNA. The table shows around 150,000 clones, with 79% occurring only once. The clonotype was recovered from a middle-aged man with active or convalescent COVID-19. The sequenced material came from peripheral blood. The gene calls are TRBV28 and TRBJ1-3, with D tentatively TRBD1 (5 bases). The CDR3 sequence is CASKGGAGGNTIYF. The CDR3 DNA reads TGTGCCAGCAAGGGCGGGGCAGGTGGAAACACCATATATTTT.